This is a list of T cell receptor beta chains from one sample in a study of T-cell reconstitution after alpha-beta-depleted transplantation in children. One entry per CDR3 protein, called by TCRdb with MiXCR from the PCR reads. The top ten hold 3.5% to 4.5% of the sample, which has under 450,000 distinct CDR3 sequences, more than 10% seen once. Sequenced here: PBMCs, sampled from the stem cell graft. These receptors were taken from a human donor who donated a stem cell graft to a child with Fanconi anemia. The CDR3 runs from the conserved cysteine through the conserved F or W. D genes are given only for firm matches. Clone size appears in some rows only: once, few, many, or a class for an expanded clone.

d_call j_call v_call clone_size cdr3_aa cdr3_nt
NA TRBJ2-3 TRBV7-2 few CASSLSSASDTQYF TGTGCCAGCAGCTTATCTAGCGCCTCAGATACGCAGTATTTT
NA TRBJ1-2 TRBV2 NA CASSERDNYGYTF TGTGCCAGCAGTGAAAGGGATAACTATGGCTACACCTTC
NA TRBJ1-5 TRBV28 few CASSPDSLNQPQHF TGTGCCAGCAGTCCGGACAGCCTAAATCAGCCCCAGCATTTT
TRBD2 TRBJ2-3 TRBV6-1 once CASIHRGLAVGHADTQYF TGTGCCAGCATCCATCGGGGACTAGCGGTGGGCCATGCAGATACGCAGTATTTT
NA TRBJ1-2 TRBV7-2 few CASSHSTGYGYTF TGTGCCAGCAGCCATTCCACAGGGTATGGCTACACCTTC
TRBD1 TRBJ1-2 TRBV3-1 NA CASSLGQVTDGYTF TGTGCCAGCAGCCTAGGACAGGTTACGGATGGCTACACCTTC
TRBD1 TRBJ1-5 TRBV10-3 few CAISVDRDNQPQHF TGTGCCATCAGCGTGGACAGGGATAATCAGCCCCAGCATTTT
TRBD2 TRBJ2-5 TRBV6-1 few CASSRGVLKRKETQYF TGTGCCAGCAGTCGGGGGGTCCTTAAGCGGAAAGAGACCCAGTACTTC
TRBD2 TRBJ2-7 TRBV7-9 few CASSWEGYYEQYF TGTGCCAGCAGCTGGGAGGGTTACTACGAGCAGTACTTC
NA TRBJ1-5 TRBV20-1 many CSAGTGQPQHF TGCAGTGCAGGGACCGGTCAGCCCCAGCATTTT
NA TRBJ1-1 TRBV6-5 many CASSYSSTNTEAFF TGTGCCAGCAGTTACTCGTCGACGAACACTGAAGCTTTCTTT
TRBD2 TRBJ2-1 TRBV5-1 few CASSHRGVNGDEQFF TGCGCCAGCAGCCACCGGGGGGTGAATGGGGATGAGCAGTTCTTC
NA TRBJ2-5 TRBV5-1 many CASSLVGQRSYQETQYF TGCGCCAGCAGCTTGGTCGGGCAGCGTTCATACCAAGAGACCCAGTACTTC
NA TRBJ2-1 TRBV12-3/TRBV12-4 many CASSLFGEQFF TGTGCCAGCAGTTTATTCGGGGAGCAGTTCTTC
NA TRBJ2-5 TRBV4-3 few CASSQDGGGRAQYF TGCGCCAGCAGCCAAGATGGTGGGGGAAGGGCCCAGTACTTC
TRBD2 TRBJ2-3 TRBV4-2 NA CASSPSSGGPPSTDTQYF TGTGCCAGCAGCCCCAGTAGCGGGGGGCCGCCTAGCACAGATACGCAGTATTTT
TRBD1 TRBJ1-1 TRBV29-1 many CSVRTGSNTEAFF TGCAGCGTTAGGACAGGGTCGAACACTGAAGCTTTCTTT
TRBD1 TRBJ2-6 TRBV19 few CASSPGQGQFGGANVLTF TGTGCCAGTAGTCCCGGACAGGGTCAGTTTGGCGGGGCCAACGTCCTGACTTTC